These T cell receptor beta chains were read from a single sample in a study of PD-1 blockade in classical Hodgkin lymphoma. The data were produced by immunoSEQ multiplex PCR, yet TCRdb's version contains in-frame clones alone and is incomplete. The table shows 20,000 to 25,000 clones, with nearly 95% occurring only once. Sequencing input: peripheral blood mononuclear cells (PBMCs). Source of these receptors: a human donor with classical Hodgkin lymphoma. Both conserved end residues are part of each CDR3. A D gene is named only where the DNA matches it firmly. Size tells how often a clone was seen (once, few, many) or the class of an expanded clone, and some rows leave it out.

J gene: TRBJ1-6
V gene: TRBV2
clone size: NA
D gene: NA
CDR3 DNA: TGTGCCAGCAGTGAAGCGCTTCTCGGGAATTCACCCCTCCACTTT
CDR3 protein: CASSEALLGNSPLHF

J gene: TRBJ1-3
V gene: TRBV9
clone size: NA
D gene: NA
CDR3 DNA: TGTGCCAGCAGCGGGGGGGTAGCGCCTATGAGGACAGGAAACACCATATATTTT
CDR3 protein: CASSGGVAPMRTGNTIYF

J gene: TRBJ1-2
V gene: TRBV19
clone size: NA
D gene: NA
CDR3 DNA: TGTGCCAGTAGTATAGGACTCGTGGCTCCTTCCGAGGGCTACACCTTC
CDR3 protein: CASSIGLVAPSEGYTF

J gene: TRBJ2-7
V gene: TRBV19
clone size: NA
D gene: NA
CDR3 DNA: TGTGCCAGTAGTATTGGGGGCGAGCAGTACTTC
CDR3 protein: CASSIGGEQYF

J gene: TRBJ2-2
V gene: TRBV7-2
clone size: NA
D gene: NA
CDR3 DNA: TGTGCCAGCAGCTCAGGACCGGGAAAGAACACCGGGGAGCTGTTTTTT
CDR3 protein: CASSSGPGKNTGELFF

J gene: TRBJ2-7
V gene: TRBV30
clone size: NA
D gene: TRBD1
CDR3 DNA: TGTGCCTGGAGTCCGGGACAGTCCTACGAGCAGTACTTC
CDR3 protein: CAWSPGQSYEQYF

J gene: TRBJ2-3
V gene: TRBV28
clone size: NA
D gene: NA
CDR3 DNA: TGTGCCAGCGCCCTCAGTGCCCTTAGGAGCACAGATACGCAGTATTTT
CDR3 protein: CASALSALRSTDTQYF

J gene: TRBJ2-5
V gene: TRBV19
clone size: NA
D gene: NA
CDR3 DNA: TGTGCCAGTAGTATCGACATAGGACCGGGGGAGACCCAGTACTTC
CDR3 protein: CASSIDIGPGETQYF

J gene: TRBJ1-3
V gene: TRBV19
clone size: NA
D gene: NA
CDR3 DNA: TGTGCCAGTAGTATGGTCTTGGACCCTGGAAACACCATATATTTT
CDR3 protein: CASSMVLDPGNTIYF

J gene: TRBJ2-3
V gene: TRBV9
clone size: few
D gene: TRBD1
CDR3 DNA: TGTGCCAGCACAGAGTGGGACAGGGGCACAGATACGCAGTATTTT
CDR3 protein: CASTEWDRGTDTQYF

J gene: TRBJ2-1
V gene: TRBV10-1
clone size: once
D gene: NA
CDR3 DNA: TGCGCCAGCAGCCGCATGGGGTCTGAGCAGTTCTTC
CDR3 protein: CASSRMGSEQFF

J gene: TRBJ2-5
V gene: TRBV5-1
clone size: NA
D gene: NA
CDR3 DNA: TGCGCCAGCAGCCCGGGGACAAGGCTCTTGGATTCGGAGACCCAGTACTTC
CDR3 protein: CASSPGTRLLDSETQYF

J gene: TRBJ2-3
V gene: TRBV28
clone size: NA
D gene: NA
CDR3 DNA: TGTGCCAGCACCCCGACCGCAGTTTCCTCCACAGATACGCAGTATTTT
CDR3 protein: CASTPTAVSSTDTQYF

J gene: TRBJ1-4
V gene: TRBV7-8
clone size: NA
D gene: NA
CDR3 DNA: TGTGCCAGCAGCTTAGTGACAGGCAGTGAAAAACTGTTTTTT
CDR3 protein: CASSLVTGSEKLFF

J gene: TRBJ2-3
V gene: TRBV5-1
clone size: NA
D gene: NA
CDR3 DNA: TGCGCCAGCAGCTTGTTGGCCAGCCGGGGTGGGGCAGATACGCAGTATTTT
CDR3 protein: CASSLLASRGGADTQYF